This TCR beta chain stems from a study of Tregs in tolerant kidney transplant recipients. Study-level points and caveats: Expanding Tregs on activated donor B cells appeared to best identify donor-specific TCRbeta clones.

Germline CDR1 is MDHEN and CDR2 is SYDVKM. The CDR3 consists of 15 residues. The V and J ends lost 5 bases and 0 bases respectively, with 14 bases between them. As for this clone: What it binds is not known. The read ends 3 residues shy of where the CDR3 ends; the end is completed using the germline J gene.

Repertoires were generated with immunoSEQ multiplex PCR, while TCRdb's copy carries only in-frame clones and drops some. This sample's table has 50,000 or so clones. The chain combines TRBV28 with TRBJ2-7, with D tentatively TRBD1 (6 bases). This TCR derives from a human donor who received a combined kidney and bone marrow transplant. Sequenced here: CD4+ T cells from blood, sampled before the transplant. The DNA read from the CDR3 is TGTGCCAGCAGTCCCTGGACAGACCTCTCCTACGAG. Protein sequence: CASSPWTDLSYE. The full-length CDR3 reads as CASSPWTDLSYEQYF.